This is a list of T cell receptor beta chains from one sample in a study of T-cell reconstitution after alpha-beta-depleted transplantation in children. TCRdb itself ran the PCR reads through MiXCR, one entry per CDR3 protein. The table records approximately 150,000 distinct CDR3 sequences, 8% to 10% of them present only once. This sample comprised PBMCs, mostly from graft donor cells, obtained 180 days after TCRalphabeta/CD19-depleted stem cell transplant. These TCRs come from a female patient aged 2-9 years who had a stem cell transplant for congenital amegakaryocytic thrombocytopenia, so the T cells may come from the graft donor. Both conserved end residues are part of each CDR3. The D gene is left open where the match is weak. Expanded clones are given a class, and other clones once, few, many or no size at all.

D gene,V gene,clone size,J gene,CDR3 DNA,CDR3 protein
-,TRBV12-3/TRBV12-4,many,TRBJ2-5,TGTGCCAGCAGTTTGGGGTTCGGCAGAGAGACCCAGTACTTC,CASSLGFGRETQYF
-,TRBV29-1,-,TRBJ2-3,TGCAGCGCAGCGGGCACAGATACGCAGTATTTT,CSAAGTDTQYF
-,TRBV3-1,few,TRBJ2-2,TGTGCCAGCAGCCTTACTCCGGGACCTTACACCGGGGAGCTGTTTTTT,CASSLTPGPYTGELFF
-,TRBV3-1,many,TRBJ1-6,TGTGCCAGCAGCCTTCGACAGTTTAATTCACCCCTCCACTTT,CASSLRQFNSPLHF
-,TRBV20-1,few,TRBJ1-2,TGCAGTGCTTCCTCAAACGCAGCGGGGTACTATGGCTACACCTTC,CSASSNAAGYYGYTF
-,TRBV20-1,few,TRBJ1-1,TGCAGTGCTAGTCAGGGTGTGAACACTGAAGCTTTCTTT,CSASQGVNTEAFF
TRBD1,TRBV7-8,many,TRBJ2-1,TGTGCCAGCAGCTTAACAAGGACAGGACAGTTCTTC,CASSLTRTGQFF
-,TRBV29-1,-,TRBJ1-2,TGCAGCGCCGACAGTAACTATGGCTACACCTTC,CSADSNYGYTF
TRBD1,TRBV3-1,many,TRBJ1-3,TGTGCCAGCAGGGGACAGGGGACGGGAAACACCATATATTTT,CASRGQGTGNTIYF
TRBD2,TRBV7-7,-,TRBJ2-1,TGTGCCAGCAGCTTAGCCGGGACTAGCGGGATGAATGAGCAGTTCTTC,CASSLAGTSGMNEQFF
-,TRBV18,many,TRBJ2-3,TGTGCCAGCTCACCTGATGGCGGGATGAGCACAGATACGCAGTATTTT,CASSPDGGMSTDTQYF
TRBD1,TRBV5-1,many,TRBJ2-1,TGCGCCAGCACGGACAGGGGACAGAATGAGCAGTTCTTC,CASTDRGQNEQFF
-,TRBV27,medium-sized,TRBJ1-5,TGTGCCAGCAGTTTAATCTCAACAGGAGCTGGCAATCAGCCCCAGCATTTT,CASSLISTGAGNQPQHF
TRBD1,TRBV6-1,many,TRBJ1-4,TGTGCCAGCAGGAAAACCGGGACAGGGGAAAAACTGTTTTTT,CASRKTGTGEKLFF
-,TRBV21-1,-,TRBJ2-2,TGTGCCAGCAGCGACCCCCATTTCGCGAACACCGGGGAGCTGTTTTTT,CASSDPHFANTGELFF
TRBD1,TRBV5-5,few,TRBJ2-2,TGTGCCAGCGGCCAGGGACAGACCCGCCGGGAGCTGTTTTTT,CASGQGQTRRELFF
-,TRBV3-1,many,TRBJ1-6,TGTGCCAGCAGCCAAGGCAGCTTTAATTCACCCCTCCACTTT,CASSQGSFNSPLHF
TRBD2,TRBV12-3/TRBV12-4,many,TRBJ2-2,TGTGCCAGCAGGAGGGGACTAGCGGGGACGAACACCGGGGAGCTGTTTTTT,CASRRGLAGTNTGELFF
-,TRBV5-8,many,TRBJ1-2,TGTGCCAGCAGCTTGACGGGACAACTTGGCTACACCTTC,CASSLTGQLGYTF
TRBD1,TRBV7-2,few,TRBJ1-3,TGTGCCAGCAGCCGCCAGGGGGCTTTTGGAAACACCATATATTTT,CASSRQGAFGNTIYF
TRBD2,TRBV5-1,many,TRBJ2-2,TGCGCCAGCAGCTTGGGTACTAGCGGGAATAGGAACACCGGGGAGCTGTTTTTT,CASSLGTSGNRNTGELFF
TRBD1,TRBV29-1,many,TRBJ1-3,TGCAGCGTAGAGACAGGGAGCTCTGGAAACACCATATATTTT,CSVETGSSGNTIYF
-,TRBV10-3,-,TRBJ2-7,TGTGCCATCAGTGAGTCAGCGGGCAGGGGACACGAGCAGTACTTC,CAISESAGRGHEQYF
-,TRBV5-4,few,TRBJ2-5,TGTGCCAGCAGCTTGGCCGATGGGATGGAGACCCAGTACTTC,CASSLADGMETQYF
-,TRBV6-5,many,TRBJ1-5,TGTGCCAGCAGTTATCTGGGGGTACTTAGCAATCAGCCCCAGCATTTT,CASSYLGVLSNQPQHF
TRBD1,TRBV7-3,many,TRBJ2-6,TGTGCCAGCAGTCATCTCGGGACAGGGGGATCGGGGGCCAACGTCCTGACTTTC,CASSHLGTGGSGANVLTF
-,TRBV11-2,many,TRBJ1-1,TGTGCCAGCAGCTTCAGACTGAACACTGAAGCTTTCTTT,CASSFRLNTEAFF
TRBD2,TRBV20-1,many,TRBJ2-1,TGCAGTGCAACGACTAGCGGGGGCCACAATGAGCAGTTCTTC,CSATTSGGHNEQFF
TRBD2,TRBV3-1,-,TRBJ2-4,TGTGCCAGCAGCCAAGAGCCTAGCGGGAGACGGAACATTCAGTACTTC,CASSQEPSGRRNIQYF
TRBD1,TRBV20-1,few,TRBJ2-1,TGCAGTGCTTGGGGCAGGACAGGGGTCAATGAGCAGTTCTTC,CSAWGRTGVNEQFF
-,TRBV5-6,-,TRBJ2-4,TGTGCCAGCAGCTTACGGTCCCCCCACCCTCTAGCCAAAAACATTCAGTACTTC,CASSLRSPHPLAKNIQYF
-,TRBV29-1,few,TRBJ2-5,TGCAGCATTGGGAGCTCAGAGACCCAGTACTTC,CSIGSSETQYF
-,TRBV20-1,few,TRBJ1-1,TGCAGTGGGGGGAGGGGGGCTGGCACTGAAGCTTTCTTT,CSGGRGAGTEAFF
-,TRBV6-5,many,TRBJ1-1,TGTGCCAGCAGGGCTTTATGGGGCACTGAAGCTTTCTTT,CASRALWGTEAFF
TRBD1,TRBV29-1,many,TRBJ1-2,TGCAGCGCCCGGGGACAGGGCTATGGCTACACCTTC,CSARGQGYGYTF
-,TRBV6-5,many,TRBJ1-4,TGTGCCAGCAGTTCCCGACAGTCTAATGAAAAACTGTTTTTT,CASSSRQSNEKLFF
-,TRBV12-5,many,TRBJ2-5,TGTGCTAGTGGTTTGGCCCTGACGGAGACCCAGTACTTC,CASGLALTETQYF
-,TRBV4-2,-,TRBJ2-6,TGTGCCAGCAGCCAAGTTTCAGTCTCTGGGGCCAACGTCCTGACTTTC,CASSQVSVSGANVLTF
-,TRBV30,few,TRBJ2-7,TGTGCCTGGAGTGAAGAGGGGTACGGGCAGTACTTC,CAWSEEGYGQYF
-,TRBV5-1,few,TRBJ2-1,TGCGCCAGCAGCTTGGACGACTTTCGCAATGAGCAGTTCTTC,CASSLDDFRNEQFF
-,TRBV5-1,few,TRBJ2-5,TGCGCCAGCAGCTTAGGCACGCGGCAAGAAGAGACCCAGTACTTC,CASSLGTRQEETQYF